This TCR beta chain was sequenced during a study of blood T cells in healthy people across ages (dated by TCRdb to 2013 to 2016). With respect to the entire study: Template switching captured roughly one uniquely barcoded TCR beta cDNA molecule per two T cells in model experiments. To avoid experimental bias, donors of different ages were distributed randomly across sequencing lanes. The study analyzed two additional independent replicas of 1 million unique cDNA reads from the same blood draw for two donors, one aged 18 to 29 and one aged 80 or older. To track age-related changes in TCR beta repertoire diversity, the study relied on deep sequencing normalized with unique cDNA molecular identifiers. Four age groups were formed from the donors: young (average about 15 years), middle-aged (approximately 40), aged (around 68) and long-lived (around 80).

Systemically healthy Caucasian individuals from Russia, about 38 in total and aged about 6 to 95 years, were included as donors. About 10 milliliters of peripheral blood were collected from each donor into EDTA-treated Vacutainer tubes. Ficoll-Paque density-gradient centrifugation was used to isolate PBMCs, with at least 6 million obtained per sample. Total RNA, at least 6 micrograms per sample, was extracted from PBMCs with Trizol reagent. For every donor, flow cytometry on a PBMC aliquot measured the percentage of naive CD45RAhigh/CD27high T cells. As concerns this clonotype: Its target antigen remains unknown. Qualities for individual bases were not recorded, and no much larger clone is one base off.

To prepare the library, 5' RACE was applied. TCRdb names Illumina HiSeq 2500 as the instrument used. The second PCR ran for roughly 6 to 11 cycles and used a J-beta primer mix along with a sample-barcoded 5' primer. A template-switch 5' adaptor carrying 12 random nucleotides introduced a unique molecular identifier onto each TCR beta cDNA molecule. At least 3 million CDR3-containing paired-end reads were obtained from each sample. The Mint cDNA synthesis kit, primed by a TRBC-specific oligonucleotide, was used to synthesize first-strand cDNA from all RNA. All cDNA was treated with uracil-DNA glycosylase and then went through a first 18-cycle PCR with the universal primers M1SS and BC2_uni_R. On the authors' methods: Each sample was normalized by randomly selecting 1 million high-quality reads, each carrying a distinct molecular identifier. Reads with shared molecular identifiers were discarded instead of being binned into consensus sequences. MiTCR, set to a Q25 quality threshold and the strictest error-elimination algorithm, was used for CDR3 identification, clonotype clustering and error correction. A nonparametric unseen species model using Euler transformation provided a lower-bound estimate of total TCR beta diversity. TCRdb trimmed public reads at Q25 via fastp, called clones via MiXCR and kept in-frame beta chains. Here each entry gathers all rows of one CDR3 protein and keeps the most common genes and DNA. The V and J calls were determined by TCRdb, not by the authors. The sample data list about a million distinct CDR3 sequences, and just over 50% of these were observed just once. 20% to 25% of the sample is held by the ten biggest clonotypes.

Its CDR3 holds 15 amino acids, cysteine through phenylalanine. The CDR3 DNA has 45 bases and is translated from base 1. The germline V gene encodes CDR1 MNHEY and CDR2 SVGAGI. Broader findings and caveats from the paper: There was a strong correlation between observed TCR beta diversity and the percentage of naive T cells measured by flow cytometry. Estimates of total diversity based on one million sequenced T cells were regarded as lower bounds and as underestimates. Because the CMV infection status of the donors was unknown, age-related changes in expanded clonotypes may potentially have been confounded. Observed TCR beta diversity per million T cells fell roughly linearly with age, and a significant reduction was already apparent by age approximately 41. The long-lived group showed more naive CD4+ T cells, fewer expanded clones and increased TCR diversity than the aged group, suggesting age selection. Since profiling was done on bulk unsorted PBMCs, naive and antigen-experienced compartments could not be conclusively compared.

The source of this sequence is a woman aged 60-70 years in good health. This sequence uses TRBV6-5 and TRBJ2-4, with 10 central nucleotides matching TRBD2. Near its end, the DNA agrees better with TRBJ2-7, so the J call may be wrong. Sequenced: blood. The DNA sequence is TGTGCCAGCAGTTCCTGGCGAGCGGGAGGGTACGAGCAGTACTTC. It translates to CASSSWRAGGYEQYF.